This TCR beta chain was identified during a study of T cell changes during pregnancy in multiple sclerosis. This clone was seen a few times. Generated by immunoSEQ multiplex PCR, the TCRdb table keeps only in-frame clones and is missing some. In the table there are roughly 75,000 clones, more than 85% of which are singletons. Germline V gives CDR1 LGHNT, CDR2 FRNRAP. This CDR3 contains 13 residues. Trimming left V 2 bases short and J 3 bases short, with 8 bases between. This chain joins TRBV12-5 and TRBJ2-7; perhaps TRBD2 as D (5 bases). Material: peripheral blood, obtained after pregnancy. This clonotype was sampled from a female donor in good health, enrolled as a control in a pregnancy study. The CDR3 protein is CASGLRGNYEQYF. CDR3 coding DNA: TGTGCTAGTGGTTTGAGAGGGAACTACGAGCAGTACTTC.